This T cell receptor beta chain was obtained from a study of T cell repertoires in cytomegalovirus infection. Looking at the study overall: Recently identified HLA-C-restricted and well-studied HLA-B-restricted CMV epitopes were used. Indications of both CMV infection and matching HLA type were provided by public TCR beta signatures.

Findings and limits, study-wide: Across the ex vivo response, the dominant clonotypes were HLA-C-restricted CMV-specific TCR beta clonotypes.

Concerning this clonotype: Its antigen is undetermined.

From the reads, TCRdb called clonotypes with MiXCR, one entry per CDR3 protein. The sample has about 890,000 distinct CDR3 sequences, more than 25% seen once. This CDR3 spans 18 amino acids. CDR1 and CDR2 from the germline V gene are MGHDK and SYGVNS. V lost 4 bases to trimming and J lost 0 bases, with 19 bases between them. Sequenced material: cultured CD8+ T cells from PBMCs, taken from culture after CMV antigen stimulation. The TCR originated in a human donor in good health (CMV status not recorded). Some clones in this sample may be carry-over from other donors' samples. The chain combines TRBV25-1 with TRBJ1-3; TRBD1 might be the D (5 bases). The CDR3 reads CASSAPATGETSGNTIYF. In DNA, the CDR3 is TGTGCCAGCAGTGCCCCCGCCACAGGTGAAACCTCTGGAAACACCATATATTTT.